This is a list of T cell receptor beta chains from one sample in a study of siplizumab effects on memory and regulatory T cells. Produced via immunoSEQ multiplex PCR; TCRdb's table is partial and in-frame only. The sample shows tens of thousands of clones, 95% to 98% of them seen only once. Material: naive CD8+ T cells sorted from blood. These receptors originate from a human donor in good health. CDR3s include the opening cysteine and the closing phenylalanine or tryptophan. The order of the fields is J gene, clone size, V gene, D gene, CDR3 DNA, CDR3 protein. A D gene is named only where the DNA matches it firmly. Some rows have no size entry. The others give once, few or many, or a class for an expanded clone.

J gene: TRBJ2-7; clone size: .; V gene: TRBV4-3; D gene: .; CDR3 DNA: TGCGCCAGCAGCCCGGACAGCTCTAGTTCCTACGAGCAGTACTTC; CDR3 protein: CASSPDSSSSYEQYF
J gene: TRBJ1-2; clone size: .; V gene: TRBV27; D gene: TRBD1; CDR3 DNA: TGTGCCAGCAGCGCCGGGACAGCGTGGCCTAACTATGGCTACACCTTC; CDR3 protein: CASSAGTAWPNYGYTF
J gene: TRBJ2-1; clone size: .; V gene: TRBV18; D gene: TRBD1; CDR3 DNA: TGTGCCAGCTCACCGAGTACAGGGGACTACAATGAGCAGTTCTTC; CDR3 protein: CASSPSTGDYNEQFF
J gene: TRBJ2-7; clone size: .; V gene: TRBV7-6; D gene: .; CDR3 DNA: TGTGCCAGCAGCCCCTGGGTCACAGGGGGGGTCTACGAGCAGTACTTC; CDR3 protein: CASSPWVTGGVYEQYF
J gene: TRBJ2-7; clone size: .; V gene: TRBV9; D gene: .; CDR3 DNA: TGTGCCAGCAGCTCACGCGGCGAGCAGTACTTC; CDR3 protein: CASSSRGEQYF
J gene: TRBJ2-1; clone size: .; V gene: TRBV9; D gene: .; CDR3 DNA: TGTGCCAGCAGCCCGAGCGCCGACAATGAGCAGTTCTTC; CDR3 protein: CASSPSADNEQFF
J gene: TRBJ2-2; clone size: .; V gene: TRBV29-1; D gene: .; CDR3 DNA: TGCAGCGTTCAAGCGGAAGCCACCGGGGAGCTGTTTTTT; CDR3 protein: CSVQAEATGELFF
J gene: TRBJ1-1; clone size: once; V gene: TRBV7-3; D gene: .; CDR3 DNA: TGTGCCAGCATCGGGCGGTTGCCTGAAGCTTTCTTT; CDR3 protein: CASIGRLPEAFF
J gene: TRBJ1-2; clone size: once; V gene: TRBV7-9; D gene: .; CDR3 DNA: TGTGCCAGCAGCTCCGGAGATGAGGGGGTGTATAACTATGGCTACACCTTC; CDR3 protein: CASSSGDEGVYNYGYTF
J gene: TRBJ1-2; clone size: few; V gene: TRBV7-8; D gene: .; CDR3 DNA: TGTGCCAGCAGCTTAGCAATGGATGGCTACACCTTC; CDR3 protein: CASSLAMDGYTF
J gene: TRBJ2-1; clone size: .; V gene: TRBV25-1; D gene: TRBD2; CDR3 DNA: TGTGCCAGCAGTGAAGGCTCCTACGGGACTAGGCAGTTCTTC; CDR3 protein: CASSEGSYGTRQFF
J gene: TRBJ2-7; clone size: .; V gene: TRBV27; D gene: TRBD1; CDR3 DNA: TGTGCCAGCAGTACCGGGACAGGGGGCTACGAGCAGTACTTC; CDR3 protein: CASSTGTGGYEQYF
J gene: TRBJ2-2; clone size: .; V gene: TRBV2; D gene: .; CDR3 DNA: TGTGCCAGCAGGAATGACAAGGGTGTCGGGGAGCTGTTTTTT; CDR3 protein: CASRNDKGVGELFF
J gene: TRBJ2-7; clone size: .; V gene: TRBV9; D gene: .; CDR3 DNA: TGTGCCAGCAGCGCTTGGGACGGCTCCTACGAGCAGTACTTC; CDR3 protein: CASSAWDGSYEQYF
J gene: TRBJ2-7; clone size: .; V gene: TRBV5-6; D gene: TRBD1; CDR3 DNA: TGTGCCAGCAGCTACGGGACAGGGCTCGACGAGCAGTACTTC; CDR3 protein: CASSYGTGLDEQYF
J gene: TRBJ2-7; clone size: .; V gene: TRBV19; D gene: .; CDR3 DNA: TGTGCCAGTAGTATAGGACCAGAGTTCTACGAGCAGTACTTC; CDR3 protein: CASSIGPEFYEQYF
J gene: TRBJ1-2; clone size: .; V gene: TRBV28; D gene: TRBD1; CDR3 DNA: TGTGCCAGCAGGCCTACAGGGGACTATGGCTACACCTTC; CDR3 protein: CASRPTGDYGYTF
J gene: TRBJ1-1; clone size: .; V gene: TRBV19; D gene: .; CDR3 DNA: TGTGCCAGTAGTATAGCAGGAGGGATGGGCACTGAAGCTTTCTTT; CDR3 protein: CASSIAGGMGTEAFF
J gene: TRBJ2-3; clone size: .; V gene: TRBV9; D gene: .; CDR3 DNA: TGTGCCAGCAGCACGGACTTTGGAGGGCCCGGAGATACGCAGTATTTT; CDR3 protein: CASSTDFGGPGDTQYF
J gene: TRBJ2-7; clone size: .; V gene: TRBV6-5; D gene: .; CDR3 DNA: TGTGCCAGCCTTTCTGGGGCCAACGTCCACGAGCAGTACTTC; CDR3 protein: CASLSGANVHEQYF
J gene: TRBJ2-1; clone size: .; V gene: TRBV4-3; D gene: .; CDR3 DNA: TGCGCCAGCAGCCAAGATGAAGATGGGAATGAGCAGTTCTTC; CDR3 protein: CASSQDEDGNEQFF
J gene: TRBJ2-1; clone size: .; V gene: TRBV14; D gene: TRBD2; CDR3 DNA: TGTGCCAGCCGTTCGGGACTAGCGGGCGGGTACTACAATGAGCAGTTCTTC; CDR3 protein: CASRSGLAGGYYNEQFF
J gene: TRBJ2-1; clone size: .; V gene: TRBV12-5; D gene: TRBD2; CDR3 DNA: TGTGCTAGTGGTTTGGCCACGGGACTAGCGTTCAATGAGCAGTTCTTC; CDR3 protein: CASGLATGLAFNEQFF